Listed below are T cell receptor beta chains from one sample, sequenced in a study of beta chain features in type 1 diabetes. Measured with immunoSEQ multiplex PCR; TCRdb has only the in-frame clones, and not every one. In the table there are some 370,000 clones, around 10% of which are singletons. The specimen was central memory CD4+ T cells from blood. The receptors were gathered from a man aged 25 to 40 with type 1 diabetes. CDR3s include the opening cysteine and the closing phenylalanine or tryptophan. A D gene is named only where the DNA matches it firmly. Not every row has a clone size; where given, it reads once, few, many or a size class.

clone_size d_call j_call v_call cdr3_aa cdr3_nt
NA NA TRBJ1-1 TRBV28 CASSLTSGPEAFF TGTGCCAGCAGCCTAACATCGGGCCCTGAAGCTTTCTTT
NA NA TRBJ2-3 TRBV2 CASSADGSGTDTQYF TGTGCCAGCAGTGCCGATGGTAGCGGCACAGATACGCAGTATTTT
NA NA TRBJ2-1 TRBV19 CASKGAFISYNEQFF TGCGCCAGTAAAGGGGCCTTCATCTCCTACAATGAGCAGTTCTTC
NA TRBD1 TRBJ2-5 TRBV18 CASSPGDRGRETQYF TGTGCCAGCTCCCCGGGGGACAGGGGGCGAGAGACCCAGTACTTC
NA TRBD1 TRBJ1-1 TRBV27 CASSPDRVRTEAFF TGTGCCAGCAGTCCAGACAGGGTGAGGACTGAAGCTTTCTTT
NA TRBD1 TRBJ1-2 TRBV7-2 CASSSLRGQGNPYNYGYTF TGTGCCAGCAGCTCATTACGGGGACAGGGAAACCCTTACAACTATGGCTACACCTTC
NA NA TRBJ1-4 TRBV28 CATSRGYEKLFF TGTGCCACCAGCCGGGGGTACGAAAAACTGTTTTTT
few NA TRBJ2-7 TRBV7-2 CASRRLGQTYEQYF TGTGCCAGCAGGCGTCTCGGTCAAACCTACGAGCAGTACTTC
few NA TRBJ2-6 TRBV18 CASSLHRVSGANVLTF TGTGCCAGCAGCCTCCACAGGGTCTCTGGGGCCAACGTCCTGACTTTC
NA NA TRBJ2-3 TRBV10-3 CAISESTMSGASTDTQYF TGTGCCATCAGTGAGTCGACAATGTCGGGAGCGAGCACAGATACGCAGTATTTT
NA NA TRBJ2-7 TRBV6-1 CASTPLGGDYEQYF TGTGCCAGCACTCCCCTGGGGGGTGACTACGAGCAGTACTTC
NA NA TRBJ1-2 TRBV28 CASSPPEVYGYTF TGTGCCAGCAGCCCCCCTGAAGTCTATGGCTACACCTTC
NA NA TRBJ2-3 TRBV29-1 CSVEGSSTDTQYF TGCAGCGTTGAAGGGAGTAGCACAGATACGCAGTATTTT
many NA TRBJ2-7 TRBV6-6 CASSGGYEQYF TGTGCCAGCAGTGGGGGCTACGAGCAGTACTTC
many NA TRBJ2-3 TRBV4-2 CASSQDTLNGGTQYF TGTGCCAGCAGCCAAGATACCCTAAACGGGGGTACGCAGTATTTT
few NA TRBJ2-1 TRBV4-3 CASSRPLAFSYNEQFF TGCGCCAGCAGCCGTCCGTTGGCCTTTTCCTACAATGAGCAGTTCTTC
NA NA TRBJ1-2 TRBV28 CASNQLRGIGDGYTF TGTGCCAGCAATCAACTCAGAGGGATAGGTGATGGCTACACCTTC
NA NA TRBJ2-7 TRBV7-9 CASSLGGRGYEQYF TGTGCCAGCAGCCTAGGTGGCCGTGGCTACGAGCAGTACTTC
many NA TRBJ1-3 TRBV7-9 CASSQGTGNTIYF TGTGCCAGCAGCCAAGGTACTGGAAACACCATATATTTT
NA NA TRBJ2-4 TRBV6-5 CASSQTRQWVFF TGTGCCAGCAGTCAAACTCGACAGTGGGTCTTCTTC
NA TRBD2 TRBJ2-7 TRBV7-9 CASSLLAAYEQYF TGTGCCAGCAGCTTGCTAGCGGCCTACGAGCAGTACTTC
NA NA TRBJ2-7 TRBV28 CASRRGGQIISYKQYF TGTGCCAGCAGGAGGGGAGGACAAATTATCTCCTACAAGCAGTACTTC
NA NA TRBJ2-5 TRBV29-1 CSAGGQSQETQYF TGCAGCGCCGGGGGCCAGTCACAAGAGACCCAGTACTTC